This T cell receptor beta chain stems from a study of cytomegalovirus exposure and HLA in healthy donors. CDR1 MNHNS and CDR2 SASEGT come from the germline V gene. The CDR3 spans 15 residues. Trimming took 6 bases from V and 7 from J, leaving 16 bases between them. Worth noting for this clone: Its antigen is undetermined.

Findings and limits, study-wide: TRBV6-2, TRBV6-3 and other indistinguishable V segments were excluded. Most TCRs appeared rarely, but some public TCRs recurred in many donors. With later analysis, a missense DCLRE1C variant became linked to TCR beta V- and J-gene trimming. In most subjects, TCR beta sequences reportedly gave accurate predictions of HLA-A and HLA-B alleles.

The PCR employed 60 Vbeta primers together with 13 Jbeta primers. Clones were sequenced by immunoSEQ multiplex PCR, and TCRdb holds only the in-frame ones, with some missing. The data show approximately 100,000 clones, with approximately 82% seen just once and 2% to 2.5% held by the top ten. The chain joins TRBV6-1 to TRBJ1-6; D not resolved. The sequence was collected from a man aged 40-50 years in good health and CMV-seronegative. Sequencing was done on a sample of PBMCs. The chain's CDR3 is CASRVDRSPNSPLHF. The CDR3, as DNA: TGTGCCAGCAGGGTCGACCGGAGTCCCAATTCACCCCTCCACTTT.